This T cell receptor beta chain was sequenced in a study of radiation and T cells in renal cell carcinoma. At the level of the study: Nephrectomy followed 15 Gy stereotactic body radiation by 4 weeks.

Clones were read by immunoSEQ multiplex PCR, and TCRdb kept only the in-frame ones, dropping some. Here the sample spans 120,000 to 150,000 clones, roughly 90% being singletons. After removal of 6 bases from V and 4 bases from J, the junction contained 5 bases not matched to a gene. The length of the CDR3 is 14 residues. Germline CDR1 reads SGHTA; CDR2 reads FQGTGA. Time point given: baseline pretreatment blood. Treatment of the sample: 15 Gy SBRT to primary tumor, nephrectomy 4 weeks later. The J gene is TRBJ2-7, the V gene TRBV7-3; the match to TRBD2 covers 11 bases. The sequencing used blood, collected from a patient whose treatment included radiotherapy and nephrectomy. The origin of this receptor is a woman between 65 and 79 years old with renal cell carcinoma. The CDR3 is CASRIAGGPYEQYF. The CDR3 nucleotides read TGTGCCAGCAGGATAGCGGGGGGGCCGTACGAGCAGTACTTC.